This TCR beta chain was observed in a study of T-cell memory formation after mild COVID-19. Study summary: Largely donor-specific TCR clusters were found.

Study outcomes and limitations: Still unconfirmed is whether the second-wave clones peaking on day 37 recognized SARS-CoV-2. That cross-reactive memory joined was suggested by some responding clones appearing in pre-infection memory.

This clonotype has a count of ten or more. Its antigen is unidentified. TCRdb recomputed calls from the 5' RACE reads with MiXCR, one row per CDR3 protein. The sample has hundreds of thousands of distinct CDR3 sequences, roughly 15% seen once. This CDR3 has 14 amino acids. The V and J ends lost 6 bases and 4 bases respectively, with 12 bases between them. The material sequenced was PBMCs or a T cell subset sorted from them (not recorded which). This sequence joins TRBV12-3 or TRBV12-4 and TRBJ1-4, with D maybe TRBD1 (6 bases). The sequence derives from a man in his late teens or twenties who had mild COVID-19 (a few samples of this study predate the infection). Cell type and time point are not known. CDR3 in amino acids: CASSPGQSNEKLFF. DNA of the CDR3: TGTGCCAGCAGCCCCGGACAGAGTAATGAAAAACTGTTTTTT.